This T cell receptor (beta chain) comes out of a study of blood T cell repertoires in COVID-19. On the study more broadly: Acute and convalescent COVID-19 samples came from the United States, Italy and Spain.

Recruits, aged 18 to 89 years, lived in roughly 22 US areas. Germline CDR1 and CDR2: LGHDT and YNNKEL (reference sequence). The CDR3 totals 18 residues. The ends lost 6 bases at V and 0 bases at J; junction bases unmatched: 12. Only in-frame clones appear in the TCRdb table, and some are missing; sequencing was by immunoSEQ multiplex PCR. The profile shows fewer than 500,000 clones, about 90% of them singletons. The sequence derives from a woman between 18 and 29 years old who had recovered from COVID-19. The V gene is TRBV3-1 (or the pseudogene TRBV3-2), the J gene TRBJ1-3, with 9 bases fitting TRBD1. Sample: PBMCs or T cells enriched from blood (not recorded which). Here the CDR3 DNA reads TGTGCCAGCAGTCCCGGGACAGGGTCGATATTCTCTGGAAACACCATATATTTT. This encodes CASSPGTGSIFSGNTIYF.